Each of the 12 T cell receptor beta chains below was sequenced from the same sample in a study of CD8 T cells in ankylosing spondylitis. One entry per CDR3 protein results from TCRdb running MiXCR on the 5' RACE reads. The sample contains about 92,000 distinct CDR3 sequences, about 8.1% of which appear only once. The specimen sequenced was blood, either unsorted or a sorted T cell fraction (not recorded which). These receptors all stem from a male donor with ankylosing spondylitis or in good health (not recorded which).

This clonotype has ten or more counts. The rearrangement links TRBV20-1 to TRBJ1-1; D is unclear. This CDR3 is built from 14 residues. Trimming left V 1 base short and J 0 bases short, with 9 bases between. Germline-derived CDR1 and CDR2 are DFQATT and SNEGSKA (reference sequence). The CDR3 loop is CSARVPQMNTEAFF. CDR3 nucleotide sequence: TGCAGTGCTAGAGTCCCCCAAATGAACACTGAAGCTTTCTTT.

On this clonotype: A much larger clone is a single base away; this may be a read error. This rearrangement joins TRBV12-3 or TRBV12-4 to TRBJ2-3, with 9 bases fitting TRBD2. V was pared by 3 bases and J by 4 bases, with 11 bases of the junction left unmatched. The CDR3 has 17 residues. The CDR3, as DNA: TGTGCCAGCAGTTTTAGGCGGGGGGGCCGCGGCGCAGATACGCAGTATTTT. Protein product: CASSFRRGGRGADTQYF.

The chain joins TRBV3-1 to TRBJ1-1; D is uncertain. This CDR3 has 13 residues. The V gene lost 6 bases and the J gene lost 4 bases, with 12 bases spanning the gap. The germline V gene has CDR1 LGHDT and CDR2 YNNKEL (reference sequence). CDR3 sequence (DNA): TGTGCCAGCAGTCGACTTCGGGGCACTGAAGCTTTCTTT. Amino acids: CASSRLRGTEAFF.

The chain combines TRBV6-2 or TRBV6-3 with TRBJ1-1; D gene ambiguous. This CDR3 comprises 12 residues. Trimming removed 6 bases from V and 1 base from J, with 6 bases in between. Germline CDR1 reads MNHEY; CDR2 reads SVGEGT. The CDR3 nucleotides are TGTGCCAGCAGAGAGTCGAACACTGAAGCTTTCTTT. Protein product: CASRESNTEAFF.

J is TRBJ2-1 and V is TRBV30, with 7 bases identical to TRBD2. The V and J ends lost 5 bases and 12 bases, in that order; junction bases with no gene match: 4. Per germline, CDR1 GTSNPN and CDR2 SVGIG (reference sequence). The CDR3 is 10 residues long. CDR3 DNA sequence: TGTGCCTGGGGGGGGGGTTTGCAGTTCTTC. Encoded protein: CAWGGGLQFF.

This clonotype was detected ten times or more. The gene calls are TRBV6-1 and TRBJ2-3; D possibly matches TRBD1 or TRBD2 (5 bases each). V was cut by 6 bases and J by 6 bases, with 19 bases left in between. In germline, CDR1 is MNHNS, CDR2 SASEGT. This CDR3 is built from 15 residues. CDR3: CASRGTNFLEDTQYF. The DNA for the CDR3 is TGTGCCAGCAGAGGGACCAATTTTCTAGAGGATACGCAGTATTTT.

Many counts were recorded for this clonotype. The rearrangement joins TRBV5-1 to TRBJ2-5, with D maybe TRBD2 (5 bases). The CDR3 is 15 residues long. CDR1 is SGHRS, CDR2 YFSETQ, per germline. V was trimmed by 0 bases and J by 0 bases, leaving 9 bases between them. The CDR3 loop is CASSLVATNQETQYF. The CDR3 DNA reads TGCGCCAGCAGCTTGGTTGCGACTAACCAAGAGACCCAGTACTTC.

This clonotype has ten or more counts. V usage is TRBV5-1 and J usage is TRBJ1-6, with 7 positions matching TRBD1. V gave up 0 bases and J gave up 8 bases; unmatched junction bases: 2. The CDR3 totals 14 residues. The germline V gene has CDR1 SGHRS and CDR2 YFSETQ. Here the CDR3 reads CASSLGGGDSPLHF. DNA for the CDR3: TGCGCCAGCAGCTTGGGAGGGGGCGATTCACCCCTCCACTTT.

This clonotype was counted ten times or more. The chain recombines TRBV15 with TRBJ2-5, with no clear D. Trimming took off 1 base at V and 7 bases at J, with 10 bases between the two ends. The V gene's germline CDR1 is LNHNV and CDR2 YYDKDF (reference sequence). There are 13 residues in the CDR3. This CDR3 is CATSRVASGTQYF. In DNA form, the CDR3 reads TGTGCCACCAGCAGAGTCGCGTCGGGGACCCAGTACTTC.

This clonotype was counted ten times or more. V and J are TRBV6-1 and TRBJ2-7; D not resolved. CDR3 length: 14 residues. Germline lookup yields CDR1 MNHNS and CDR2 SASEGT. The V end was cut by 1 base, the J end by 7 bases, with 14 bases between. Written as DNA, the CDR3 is TGTGCCAGCAGTGAAGATCTGGACCGTATAGAGCAGTACTTC. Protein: CASSEDLDRIEQYF.

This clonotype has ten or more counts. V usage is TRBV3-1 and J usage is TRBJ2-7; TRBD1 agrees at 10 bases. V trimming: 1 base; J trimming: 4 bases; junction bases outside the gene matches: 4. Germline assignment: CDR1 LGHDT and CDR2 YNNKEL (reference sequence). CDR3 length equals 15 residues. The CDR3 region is CASSQVDRGLYEQYF. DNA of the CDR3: TGTGCCAGCAGCCAAGTCGACAGGGGGCTATACGAGCAGTACTTC.

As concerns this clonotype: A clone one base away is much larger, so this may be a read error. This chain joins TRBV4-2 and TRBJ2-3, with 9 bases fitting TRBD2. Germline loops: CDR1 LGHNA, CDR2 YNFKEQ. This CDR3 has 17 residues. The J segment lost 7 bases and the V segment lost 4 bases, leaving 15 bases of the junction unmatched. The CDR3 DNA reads TGTGCCAGCAGCCCAACTAGCGGGCGGGCCTGGGGAAATACGCAGTATTTT. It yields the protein CASSPTSGRAWGNTQYF.